The next 11 T cell receptor beta chains were all read from a single sample in a study of T cell changes during pregnancy in multiple sclerosis. The protocol was immunoSEQ multiplex PCR, while the TCRdb copy is restricted to in-frame clones and leaves out a portion. The data show over 50,000 clones, with about 88% seen just once and more than 0.3% held by the top ten. The sequences come from CD4+ T cells from peripheral blood mononuclear cells, collected in the third trimester of pregnancy. Source of these receptors: a female donor with multiple sclerosis, enrolled in a pregnancy study.

This clone was counted a single time. The gene calls are TRBV11-2 and TRBJ2-5; tentatively, D is TRBD2 (6 bases). The V gene lost 5 bases and the J gene lost 4 bases, with 23 bases spanning the gap. The germline gives CDR1 SGHAT, CDR2 FQNNGV. The CDR3 is 17 residues long. CDR3 coding DNA: TGTGCCAGCAGCATGGATGGCGGGGCTTCCGGAAGAGAGACCCAGTACTTC. Protein: CASSMDGGASGRETQYF.

This rearrangement joins TRBV2 to TRBJ1-3; D unclear. Germline V gene data show CDR1 as SNHLY and CDR2 as FYNNEI. The CDR3 spans 13 residues. V lost 6 bases and J 0 bases, leaving 6 bases between the germline ends. The CDR3 protein is CASSGSSGNTIYF. Written as DNA, the CDR3 is TGTGCCAGCAGCGGGAGCTCTGGAAACACCATATATTTT. Supplemented by reference TRBV2 and TRBJ1-3, the full variable domain reads EPEVTQTPSHQVTQMGQEVILRCVPISNHLYFYWYRQILGQKVEFLVSFYNNEISEKSEIFDDQFSVERPDGSNFTLKIRSTKLEDSAMYFCASSGSSGNTIYFGEGSWLTVV.

This sequence joins TRBV19 and TRBJ1-4, with TRBD1 matching 8 bases. The CDR3 spans 14 residues. The germline V gene has CDR1 LNHDA and CDR2 SQIVND (reference sequence). The V and J ends lost 7 bases and 8 bases, in that order; junction bases with no gene match: 9. CDR3 sequence (DNA): TGTGCCAGTAAAAATCAGGGGGCAGGGGAAAAACTGTTTTTT. Translated, it gives CASKNQGAGEKLFF.

V usage is TRBV30 and J usage is TRBJ2-1, with TRBD2 identical over 8 bases. The CDR3 has 14 residues. The ends lost 5 bases at V and 1 base at J; junction bases unmatched: 4. Germline loops: CDR1 GTSNPN, CDR2 SVGIG (reference sequence). The CDR3 DNA reads as TGTGCCTGGGACGGGACTAGATCCTACAATGAGCAGTTCTTC. Translation: CAWDGTRSYNEQFF.

This clone has a single count. This chain joins TRBV4-3 and TRBJ2-3, with D tentatively TRBD2 (6 bases). The CDR3 has 14 amino acids. Germline values: CDR1 LGHNA, CDR2 YSLEER. The ends were cut back, 4 bases at V and 3 bases at J, with 11 bases in the middle. The CDR3 DNA reads TGCGCCAGCAGCCTAGATGGGGGGACAGATACGCAGTATTTT. Translating it yields CASSLDGGTDTQYF.

The chain recombines TRBV30 with TRBJ1-3; D is unresolved. Trimming pared 0 bases from V and 2 bases from J, leaving 26 bases between. The germline gives CDR1 GTSNPN, CDR2 SVGIG (reference sequence). This CDR3 contains 20 residues. CDR3 sequence reads: CAWSVFGPGGWSSAGNTIYF. In nucleotides, the CDR3 is TGTGCCTGGAGTGTATTTGGTCCAGGAGGGTGGAGTAGCGCTGGAAACACCATATATTTT.

This chain connects TRBV29-1 to TRBJ1-4; D is uncertain. Germline V gene sequence: CDR1 SQVTM, CDR2 ANQGSEA. The CDR3 runs 11 residues. Trimming pared 6 bases from V and 2 bases from J, leaving 4 bases between. CDR3: CSVRTNEKLFF. The DNA of the CDR3 is TGCAGCGTGAGGACTAATGAAAAACTGTTTTTT.

The chain has TRBV5-4 and TRBJ2-5; a possible D gene is TRBD2 (6 bases). Germline lookup yields CDR1 SGHNT and CDR2 YYREEE (reference sequence). The CDR3 is made up of 15 amino acids. The ends were cut back, 4 bases at V and 0 bases at J, with 13 bases in the middle. For the CDR3, the DNA is TGTGCCAGCAGCCCAATAGCGGCAGACCAAGAGACCCAGTACTTC. Encoded protein: CASSPIAADQETQYF.

The chain carries TRBV2 and TRBJ1-5; 8 bases map to TRBD1. There are 13 residues in the CDR3. The germline CDR1 and CDR2 sequences are SNHLY and FYNNEI. After removal of 6 bases from V and 4 bases from J, the junction contained 2 bases not matched to a gene. The CDR3 region has the DNA TGTGCCAGCAGCCAGGGGGCGAATCAGCCCCAGCATTTT. As protein: CASSQGANQPQHF.

CDR3 protein: CASSASGTSGATQFF. CDR3 bases: TGTGCCAGCAGTGCGAGCGGGACTAGCGGAGCTACGCAGTTCTTC. The genes are TRBV6-1 and TRBJ2-1; 11 bases fit TRBD2. The germline V gene encodes CDR1 MNHNS and CDR2 SASEGT. Germline trimming cut 4 bases from V and 12 bases from J; bases unmatched to any gene: 11. This CDR3 has 15 amino acids.

In this sample, this clone turned up a few times. The V and J genes are TRBV27 and TRBJ2-1, with TRBD2 identical over 14 bases. Germline V gene sequence: CDR1 MNHEY, CDR2 SMNVEV (reference sequence). The CDR3 is 17 residues long. Trimming cost V 4 bases and J 7 bases; bases outside gene matches: 9. The DNA of the CDR3 is TGTGCCAGCAGTTCCAACCGGGGACTAGCGGGAGTGAATGAGCAGTTCTTC. This translates into CASSSNRGLAGVNEQFF.